Detailed here is one TCR beta chain. Its antigen is as yet unknown. The sample comes from a study of OX40 agonist ivuxolimab in advanced cancers. About the research overall: Across the patients, intravenous ivuxolimab was delivered every 2 weeks at 0.01 to 10 mg/kg. Every patient in dose escalation had hepatocellular carcinoma, melanoma, renal cell or head and neck cancer. In three patients, partial responses were observed, one with hepatocellular carcinoma and two with cutaneous melanoma.

The study, taken as a whole, reports: The authors also found low normalized T-cell clonal expansion in some nonresponders.

Generated by immunoSEQ multiplex PCR, the TCRdb table keeps only in-frame clones and is missing some. The sample has tens of thousands of clones; around 90% are singletons. Sequenced here: CD4+ or CD8+ T cells sorted from blood, sampled in a trial of the OX40 agonist ivuxolimab. This TCR was recovered from an adult with an advanced solid tumor such as melanoma, head and neck, liver or kidney cancer.

The CDR3 loop is CASSDRDFANTGELFF. CDR3 bases: TGTGCCAGCAGTGACCGGGACTTCGCGAACACCGGGGAGCTGTTTTTT. V and J are TRBV6-1 and TRBJ2-2; tentatively, D is TRBD2 (6 bases). V shed 3 bases and J shed 0 bases, with 11 bases lying between them. The length of the CDR3 is 16 residues. Germline V CDR1 and CDR2: MNHNS, SASEGT.